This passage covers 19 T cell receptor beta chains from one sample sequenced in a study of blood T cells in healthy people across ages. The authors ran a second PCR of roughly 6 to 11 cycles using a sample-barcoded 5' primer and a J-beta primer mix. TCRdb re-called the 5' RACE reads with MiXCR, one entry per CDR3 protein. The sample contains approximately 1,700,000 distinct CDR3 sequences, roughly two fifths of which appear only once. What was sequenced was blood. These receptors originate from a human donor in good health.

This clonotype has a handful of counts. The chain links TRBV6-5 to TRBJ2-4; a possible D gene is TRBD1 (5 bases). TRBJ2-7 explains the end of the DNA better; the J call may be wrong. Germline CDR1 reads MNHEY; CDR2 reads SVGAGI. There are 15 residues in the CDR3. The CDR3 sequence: CASTAAWGGEHEQYF. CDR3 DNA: TGTGCCAGCACTGCCGCCTGGGGCGGTGAGCACGAGCAGTACTTC.

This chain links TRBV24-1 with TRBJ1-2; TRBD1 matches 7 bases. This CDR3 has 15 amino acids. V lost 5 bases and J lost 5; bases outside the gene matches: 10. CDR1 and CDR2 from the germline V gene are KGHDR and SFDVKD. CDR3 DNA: TGTGCCACCAGTGGTCTAAACAGGGGAGAATATGGCTACACCTTC. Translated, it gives CATSGLNRGEYGYTF.

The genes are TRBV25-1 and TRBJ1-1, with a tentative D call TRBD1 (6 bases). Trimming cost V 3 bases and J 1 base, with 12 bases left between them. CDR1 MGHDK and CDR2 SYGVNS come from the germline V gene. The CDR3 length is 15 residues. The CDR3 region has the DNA TGTGCCAGCAGTGACCCACAACAGGGGAACACTGAAGCTTTCTTT. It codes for CASSDPQQGNTEAFF. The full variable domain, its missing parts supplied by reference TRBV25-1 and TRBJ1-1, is EADIYQTPRYLVIGTGKKITLECSQTMGHDKMYWYQQDPGMELHLIHYSYGVNSTEKGDLSSESTVSRIRTEHFPLTLESARPSHTSQYLCASSDPQQGNTEAFFGQGTRLTVV.

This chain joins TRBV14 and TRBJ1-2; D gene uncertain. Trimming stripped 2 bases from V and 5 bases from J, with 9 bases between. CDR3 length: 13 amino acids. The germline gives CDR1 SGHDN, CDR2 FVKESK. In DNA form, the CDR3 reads TGTGCCAGCAGCCAAAGGAGCTGGTATGGCTACACCTTC. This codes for CASSQRSWYGYTF. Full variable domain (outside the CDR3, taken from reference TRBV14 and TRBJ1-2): EAGVTQFPSHSVIEKGQTVTLRCDPISGHDNLYWYRRVMGKEIKFLLHFVKESKQDESGMPNNRFLAERTGGTYSTLKVQPAELEDSGVYFCASSQRSWYGYTFGSGTRLTVV.

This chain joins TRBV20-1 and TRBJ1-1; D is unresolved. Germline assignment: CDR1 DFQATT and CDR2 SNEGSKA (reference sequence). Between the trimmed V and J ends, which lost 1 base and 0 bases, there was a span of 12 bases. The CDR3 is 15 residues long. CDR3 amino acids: CSARVTLQLNTEAFF. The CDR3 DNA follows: TGCAGTGCTAGAGTCACCCTTCAGTTGAACACTGAAGCTTTCTTT.

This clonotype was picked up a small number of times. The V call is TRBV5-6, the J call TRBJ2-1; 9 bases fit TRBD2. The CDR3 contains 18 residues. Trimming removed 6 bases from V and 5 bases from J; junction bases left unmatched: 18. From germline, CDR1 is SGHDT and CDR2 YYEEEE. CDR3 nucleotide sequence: TGTGCCAGCAACTCCTGGCGGGGGGGTTTTTCGACGGACAATGAGCAGTTCTTC. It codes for CASNSWRGGFSTDNEQFF. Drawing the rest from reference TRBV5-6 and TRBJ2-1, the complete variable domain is DAGVTQSPTHLIKTRGQQVTLRCSPKSGHDTVSWYQQALGQGPQFIFQYYEEEERQRGNFPDRFSGHQFPNYSSELNVNALLLGDSALYLCASNSWRGGFSTDNEQFFGPGTRLTVL.

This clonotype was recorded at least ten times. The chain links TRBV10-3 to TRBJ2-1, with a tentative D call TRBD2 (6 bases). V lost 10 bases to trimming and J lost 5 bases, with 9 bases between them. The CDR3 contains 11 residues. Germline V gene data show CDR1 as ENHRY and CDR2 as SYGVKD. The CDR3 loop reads CATGTDNEQFF. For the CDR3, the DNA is TGTGCCACCGGGACTGACAATGAGCAGTTCTTC.

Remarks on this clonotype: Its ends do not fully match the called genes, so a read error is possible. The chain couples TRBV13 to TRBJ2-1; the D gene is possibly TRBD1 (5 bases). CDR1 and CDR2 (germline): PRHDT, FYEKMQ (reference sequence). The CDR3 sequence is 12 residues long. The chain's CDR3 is CASSLDRNVQFF. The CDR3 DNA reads TGTGCCAGCAGCTTAGACAGGAATGTGCAGTTCTTC.

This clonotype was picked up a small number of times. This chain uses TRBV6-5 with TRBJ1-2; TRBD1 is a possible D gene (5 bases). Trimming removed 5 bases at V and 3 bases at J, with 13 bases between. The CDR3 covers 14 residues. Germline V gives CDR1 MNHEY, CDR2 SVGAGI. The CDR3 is CASSSQGLDYGYTF. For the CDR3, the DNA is TGTGCCAGCAGTAGTCAGGGTCTCGACTATGGCTACACCTTC.

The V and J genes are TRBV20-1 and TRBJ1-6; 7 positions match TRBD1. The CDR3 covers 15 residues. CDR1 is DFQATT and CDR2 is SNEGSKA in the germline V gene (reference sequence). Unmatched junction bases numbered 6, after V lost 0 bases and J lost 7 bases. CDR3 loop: CSARDYRGDNSPLHF. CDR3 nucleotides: TGCAGTGCTAGAGATTACAGGGGCGACAATTCACCCCTCCACTTT.

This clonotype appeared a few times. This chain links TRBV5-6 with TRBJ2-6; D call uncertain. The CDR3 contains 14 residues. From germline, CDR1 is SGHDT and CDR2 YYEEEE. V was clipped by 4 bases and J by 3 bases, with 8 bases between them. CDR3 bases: TGTGCCAGCAGCCGGAGTGGTGGGGCCAACGTCCTGACTTTC. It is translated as CASSRSGGANVLTF. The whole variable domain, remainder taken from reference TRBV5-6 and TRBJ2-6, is DAGVTQSPTHLIKTRGQQVTLRCSPKSGHDTVSWYQQALGQGPQFIFQYYEEEERQRGNFPDRFSGHQFPNYSSELNVNALLLGDSALYLCASSRSGGANVLTFGAGSRLTVL.

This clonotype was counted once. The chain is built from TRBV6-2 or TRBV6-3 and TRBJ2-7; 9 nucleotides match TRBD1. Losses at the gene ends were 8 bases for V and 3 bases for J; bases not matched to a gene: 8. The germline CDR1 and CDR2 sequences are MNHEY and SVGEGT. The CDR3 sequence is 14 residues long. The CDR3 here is CASYGPGQGYEQYF. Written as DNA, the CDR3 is TGTGCCAGCTACGGACCGGGACAGGGCTACGAGCAGTACTTC.

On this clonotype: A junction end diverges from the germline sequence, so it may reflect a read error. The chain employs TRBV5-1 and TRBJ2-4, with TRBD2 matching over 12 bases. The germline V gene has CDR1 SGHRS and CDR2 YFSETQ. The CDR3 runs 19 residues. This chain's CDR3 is CASSLTAGWTSGVKDIQYF. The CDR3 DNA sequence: TGCGCCAGCAGCTTGACGGCGGGGTGGACTAGCGGGGTCAAAGACATTCAGTACTTC.

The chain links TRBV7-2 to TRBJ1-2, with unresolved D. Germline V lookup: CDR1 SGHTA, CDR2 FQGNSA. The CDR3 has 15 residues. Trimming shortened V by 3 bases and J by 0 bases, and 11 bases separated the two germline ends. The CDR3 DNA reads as TGTGCCAGCAGCTTCACCCTACAATCTAACTATGGCTACACCTTC. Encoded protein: CASSFTLQSNYGYTF.

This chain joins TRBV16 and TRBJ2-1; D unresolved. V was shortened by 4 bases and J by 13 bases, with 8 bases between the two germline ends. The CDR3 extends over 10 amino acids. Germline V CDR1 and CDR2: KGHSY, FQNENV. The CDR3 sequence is CASSRVKQFF. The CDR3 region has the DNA TGTGCCAGCAGCCGGGTGAAACAGTTCTTC.

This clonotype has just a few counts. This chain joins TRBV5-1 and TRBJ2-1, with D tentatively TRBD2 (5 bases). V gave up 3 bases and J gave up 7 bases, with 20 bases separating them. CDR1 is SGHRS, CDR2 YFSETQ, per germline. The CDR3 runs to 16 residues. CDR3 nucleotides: TGCGCCAGCAGCTATCGCTGGACTCCTCAAAGGAATGAGCAGTTCTTC. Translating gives CASSYRWTPQRNEQFF.

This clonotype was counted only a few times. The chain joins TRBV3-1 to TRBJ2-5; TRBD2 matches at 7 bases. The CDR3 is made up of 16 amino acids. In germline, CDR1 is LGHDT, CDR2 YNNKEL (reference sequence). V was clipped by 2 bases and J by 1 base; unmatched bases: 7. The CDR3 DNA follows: TGTGCCAGCAGCCAACCGGGACTACCAACCCAAGAGACCCAGTACTTC. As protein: CASSQPGLPTQETQYF.

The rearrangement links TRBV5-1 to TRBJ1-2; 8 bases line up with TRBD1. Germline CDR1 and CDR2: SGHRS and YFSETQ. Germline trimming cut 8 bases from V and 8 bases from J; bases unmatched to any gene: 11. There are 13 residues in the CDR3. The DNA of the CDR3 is TGCGCCAGTCTTCCCGGGACAGGTGGCGGCTACACCTTC. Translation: CASLPGTGGGYTF.

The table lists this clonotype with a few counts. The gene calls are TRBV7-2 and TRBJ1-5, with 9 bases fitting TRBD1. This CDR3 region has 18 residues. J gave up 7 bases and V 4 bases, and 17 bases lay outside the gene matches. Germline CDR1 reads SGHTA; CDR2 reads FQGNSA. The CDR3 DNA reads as TGTGCCAGCAGCTCATTCGGCCCGGGACAGGGAGATCTCCAGCCCCAGCATTTT. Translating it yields CASSSFGPGQGDLQPQHF. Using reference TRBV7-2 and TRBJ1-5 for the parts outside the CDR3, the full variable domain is GAGVSQSPSNKVTEKGKDVELRCDPISGHTALYWYRQSLGQGLEFLIYFQGNSAPDKSGLPSDRFSAERTGGSVSTLTIQRTQQEDSAVYLCASSSFGPGQGDLQPQHFGDGTRLSIL.